This TCR beta chain was sequenced in a study of blood T cell repertoires in COVID-19. Study background: From T cells, B-cell-depleted T cells, or PBMCs came the material, which was cDNA or gDNA.

In the authors' methods: Reference gene primer amplification yielded estimated nucleated cell counts. Produced via immunoSEQ multiplex PCR; TCRdb's table is partial and in-frame only. V and J calls and clone size are given by that table; D and trimming were obtained from the DNA. The sample holds about 150,000 clones, around four fifths seen once. This clone was found a few times. This CDR3 contains 15 residues. V lost 2 bases and J lost 2, with 9 bases in between. Germline V gives CDR1 SGHAT, CDR2 FQNNGV. Sequenced material: peripheral blood. The TCR comes from a human donor in a cohort sampled during active COVID-19. The V and J genes are TRBV11-2 and TRBJ2-2; no definite D call. CDR3 sequence (DNA): TGTGCCAGCAGCTTAACCGACATCAACACCGGGGAGCTGTTTTTT. Translation gives CASSLTDINTGELFF.